The TCR beta chain under discussion was sequenced for a study of beta chain features in type 1 diabetes. Study outcomes and limitations: Among all four CD4+ subsets, Type 1 diabetes patients had TCRB CDR3s that were moderately but significantly shorter. When cDNA is sequenced, cells with high TCR expression could be over-represented.

Expressed TCRB transcripts got sequenced, as all isolated RNA was reverse transcribed. The read count averaged around 4 million across naive, central memory and regulatory T cell samples. The data were produced by immunoSEQ multiplex PCR, yet TCRdb's version contains in-frame clones alone and is incomplete. The sample has more than 550,000 clones; over 12% are singletons. Sorted cells reached over 95% purity in every population. As for this clone: What it binds is not known.

Trimming cost V 2 bases and J 0 bases; bases outside gene matches: 3. CDR1 and CDR2 from the germline V gene are LGHNA and YNFKEQ. The CDR3 has 16 amino acids. The source is a man aged 18 to 29 with type 1 diabetes. V and J are TRBV4-2 and TRBJ2-2; 7 bases are shared with TRBD1. The material sequenced was naive CD4+ T cells from blood. The DNA for the CDR3 is TGTGCCAGCAGCCAATCCGGGACAGCGAACACCGGGGAGCTGTTTTTT. As protein: CASSQSGTANTGELFF.